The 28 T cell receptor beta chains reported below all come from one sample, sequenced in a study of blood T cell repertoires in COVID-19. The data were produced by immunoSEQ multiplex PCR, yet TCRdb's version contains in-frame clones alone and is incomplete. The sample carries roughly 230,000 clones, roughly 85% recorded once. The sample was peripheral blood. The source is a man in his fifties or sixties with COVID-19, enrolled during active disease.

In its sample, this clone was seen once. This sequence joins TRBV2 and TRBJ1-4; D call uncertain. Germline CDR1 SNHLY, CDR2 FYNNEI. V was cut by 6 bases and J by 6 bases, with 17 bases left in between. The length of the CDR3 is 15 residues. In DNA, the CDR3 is TGTGCCAGCAGGAGAGTGGGCAAGGTCGATGAAAAACTGTTTTTT. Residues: CASRRVGKVDEKLFF.

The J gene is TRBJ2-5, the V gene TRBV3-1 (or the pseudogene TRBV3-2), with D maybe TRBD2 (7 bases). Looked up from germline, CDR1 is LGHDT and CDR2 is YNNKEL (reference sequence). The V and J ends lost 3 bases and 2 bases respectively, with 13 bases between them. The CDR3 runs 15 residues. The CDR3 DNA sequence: TGTGCCAGCAGCCATTGGGGGCGGGGGCAAGAGACCCAGTACTTC. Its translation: CASSHWGRGQETQYF.

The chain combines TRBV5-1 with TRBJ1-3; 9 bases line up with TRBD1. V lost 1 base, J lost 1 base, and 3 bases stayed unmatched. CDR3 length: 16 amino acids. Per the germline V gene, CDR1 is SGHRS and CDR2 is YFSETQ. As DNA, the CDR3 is TGCGCCAGCAGCTTGACCGGGACAGGGTCTGGAAACACCATATATTTT. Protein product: CASSLTGTGSGNTIYF.

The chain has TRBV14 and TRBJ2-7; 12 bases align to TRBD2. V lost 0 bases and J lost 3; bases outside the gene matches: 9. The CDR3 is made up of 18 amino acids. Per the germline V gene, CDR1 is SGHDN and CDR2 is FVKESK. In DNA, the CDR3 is TGTGCCAGCAGCCAAGATTATGGACTAGCGGGGCGACTCTACGAGCAGTACTTC. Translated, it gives CASSQDYGLAGRLYEQYF.

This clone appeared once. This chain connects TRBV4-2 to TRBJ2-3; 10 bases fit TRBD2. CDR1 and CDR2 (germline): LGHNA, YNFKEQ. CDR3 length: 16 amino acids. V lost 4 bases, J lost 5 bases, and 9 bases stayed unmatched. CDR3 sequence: CASSPGAGGPGDTQYF. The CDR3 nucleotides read TGTGCCAGCAGCCCCGGAGCGGGGGGGCCGGGAGATACGCAGTATTTT.

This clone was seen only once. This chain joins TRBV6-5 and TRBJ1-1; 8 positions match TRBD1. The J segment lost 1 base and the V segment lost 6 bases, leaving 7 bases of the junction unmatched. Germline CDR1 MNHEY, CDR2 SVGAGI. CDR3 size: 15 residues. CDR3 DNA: TGTGCCAGCAGACCCGACAGGGGAGAGAACACTGAAGCTTTCTTT. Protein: CASRPDRGENTEAFF.

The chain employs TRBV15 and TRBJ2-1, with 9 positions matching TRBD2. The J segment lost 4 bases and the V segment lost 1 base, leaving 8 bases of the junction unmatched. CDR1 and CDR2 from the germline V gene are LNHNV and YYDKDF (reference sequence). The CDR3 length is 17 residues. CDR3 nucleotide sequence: TGTGCCACCAGCAGAGCTTTAGGCGGGGGGGCGTACAATGAGCAGTTCTTC. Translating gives CATSRALGGGAYNEQFF.

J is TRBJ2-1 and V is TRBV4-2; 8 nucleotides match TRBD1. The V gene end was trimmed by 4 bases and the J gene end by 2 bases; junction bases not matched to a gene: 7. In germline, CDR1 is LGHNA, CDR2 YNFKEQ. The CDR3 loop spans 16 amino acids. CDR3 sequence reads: CASSRKDREPYNEQFF. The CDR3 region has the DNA TGTGCCAGCAGCCGCAAGGACAGGGAACCCTACAATGAGCAGTTCTTC.

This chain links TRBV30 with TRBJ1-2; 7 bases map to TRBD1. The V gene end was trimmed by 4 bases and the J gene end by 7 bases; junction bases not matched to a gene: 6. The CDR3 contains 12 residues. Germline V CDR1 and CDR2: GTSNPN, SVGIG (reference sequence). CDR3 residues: CAWNTGVAGYTF. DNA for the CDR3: TGTGCCTGGAATACAGGGGTGGCTGGCTACACCTTC.

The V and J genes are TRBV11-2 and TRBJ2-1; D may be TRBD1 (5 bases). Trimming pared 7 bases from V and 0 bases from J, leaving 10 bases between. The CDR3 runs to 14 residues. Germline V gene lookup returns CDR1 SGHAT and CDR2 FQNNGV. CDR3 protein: CASKGLSSYNEQFF. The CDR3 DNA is TGTGCCAGCAAGGGGCTTAGCTCCTACAATGAGCAGTTCTTC.

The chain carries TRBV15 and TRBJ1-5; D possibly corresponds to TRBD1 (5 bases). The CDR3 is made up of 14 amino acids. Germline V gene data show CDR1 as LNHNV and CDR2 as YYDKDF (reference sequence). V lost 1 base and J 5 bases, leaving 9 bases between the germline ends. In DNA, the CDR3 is TGTGCCACCAGCAGAGTGGGGGGGGATCAGCCCCAGCATTTT. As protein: CATSRVGGDQPQHF.

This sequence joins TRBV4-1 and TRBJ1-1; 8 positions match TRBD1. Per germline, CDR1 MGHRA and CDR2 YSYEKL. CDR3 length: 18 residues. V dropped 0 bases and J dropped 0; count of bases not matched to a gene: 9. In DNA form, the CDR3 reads TGCGCCAGCAGCCAAGATTTTAGGGCAGGGGGCCTGAACACTGAAGCTTTCTTT. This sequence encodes CASSQDFRAGGLNTEAFF.

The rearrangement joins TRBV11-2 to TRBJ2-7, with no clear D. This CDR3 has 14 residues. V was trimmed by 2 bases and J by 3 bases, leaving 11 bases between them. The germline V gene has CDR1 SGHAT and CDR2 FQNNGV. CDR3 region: CASSLQNPDYEQYF. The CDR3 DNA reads TGTGCCAGCAGCTTACAGAATCCAGACTACGAGCAGTACTTC.

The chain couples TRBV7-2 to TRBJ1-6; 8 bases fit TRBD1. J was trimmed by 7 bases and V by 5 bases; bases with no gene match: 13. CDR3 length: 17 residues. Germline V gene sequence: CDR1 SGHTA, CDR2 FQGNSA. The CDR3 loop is CASSPPPRTGSNSPLHF. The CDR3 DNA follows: TGTGCCAGCAGCCCCCCGCCCCGGACAGGGAGCAATTCACCCCTCCACTTT.

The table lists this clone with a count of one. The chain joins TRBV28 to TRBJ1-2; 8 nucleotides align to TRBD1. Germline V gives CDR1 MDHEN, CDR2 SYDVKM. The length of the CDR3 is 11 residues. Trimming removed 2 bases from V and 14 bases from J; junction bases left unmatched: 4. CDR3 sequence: CASSLGQGKTF. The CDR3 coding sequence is TGTGCCAGCAGTTTAGGACAGGGAAAGACCTTC.

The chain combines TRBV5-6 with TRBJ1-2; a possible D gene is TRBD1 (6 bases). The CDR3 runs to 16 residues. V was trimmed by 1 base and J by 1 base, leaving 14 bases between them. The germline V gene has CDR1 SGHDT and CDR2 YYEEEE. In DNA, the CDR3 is TGTGCCAGCAGCTTGATCCGGCAGGGGATTAACTATGGCTACACCTTC. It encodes CASSLIRQGINYGYTF.

The CDR3 region has the DNA TGTGCCAGTAGCGCCTCGGGACTACTTTACACAGATACGCAGTATTTT. It codes for CASSASGLLYTDTQYF. This rearrangement joins TRBV19 to TRBJ2-3, with 7 bases lining up with TRBD2. V was pared by 6 bases and J by 2 bases, with 11 bases of the junction left unmatched. Germline V gene lookup returns CDR1 LNHDA and CDR2 SQIVND (reference sequence). This CDR3 contains 16 residues.

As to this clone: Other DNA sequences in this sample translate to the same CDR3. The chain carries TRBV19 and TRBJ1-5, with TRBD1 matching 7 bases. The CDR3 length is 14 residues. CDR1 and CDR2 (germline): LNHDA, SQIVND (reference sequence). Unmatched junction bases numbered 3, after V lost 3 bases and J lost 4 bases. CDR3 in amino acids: CASSISGGNQPQHF. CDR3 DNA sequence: TGTGCCAGTAGTATTTCAGGGGGGAATCAGCCCCAGCATTTT.

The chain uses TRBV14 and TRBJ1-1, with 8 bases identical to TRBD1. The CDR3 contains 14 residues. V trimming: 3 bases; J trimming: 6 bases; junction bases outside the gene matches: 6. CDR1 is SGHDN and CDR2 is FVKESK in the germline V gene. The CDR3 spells CASSHSRGRPEAFF. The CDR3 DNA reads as TGTGCCAGCAGCCATTCCAGGGGGCGGCCTGAAGCTTTCTTT.

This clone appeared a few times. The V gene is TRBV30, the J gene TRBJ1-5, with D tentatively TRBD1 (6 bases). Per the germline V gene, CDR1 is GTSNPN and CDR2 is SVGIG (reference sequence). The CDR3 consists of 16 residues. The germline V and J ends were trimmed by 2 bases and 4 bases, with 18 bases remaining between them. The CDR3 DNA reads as TGTGCCTGGAGTAAAAATAGGGGGGGCTGGAATCAGCCCCAGCATTTT. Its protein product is CAWSKNRGGWNQPQHF.

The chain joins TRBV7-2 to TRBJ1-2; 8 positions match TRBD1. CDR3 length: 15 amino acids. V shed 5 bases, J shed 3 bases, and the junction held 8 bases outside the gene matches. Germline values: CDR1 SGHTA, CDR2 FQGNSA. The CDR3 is CASSLQGALDYGYTF. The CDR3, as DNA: TGTGCCAGCAGCCTGCAGGGGGCGTTAGACTATGGCTACACCTTC.

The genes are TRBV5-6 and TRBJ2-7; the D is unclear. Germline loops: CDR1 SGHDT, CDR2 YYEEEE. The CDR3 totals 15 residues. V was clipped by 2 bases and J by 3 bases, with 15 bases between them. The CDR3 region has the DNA TGTGCCAGCAGCTTTCCGAACAGCCTTTTCTACGAGCAGTACTTC. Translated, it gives CASSFPNSLFYEQYF.

In nucleotides, the CDR3 is TGTGCCAGCAGTGACAGGGGAGGGGGTCAGCCCCAGCATTTT. It yields the protein CASSDRGGGQPQHF. This chain links TRBV6-1 with TRBJ1-5, with a tentative D call TRBD1 (6 bases). Germline V gives CDR1 MNHNS, CDR2 SASEGT. The CDR3 loop spans 14 amino acids. With 3 bases removed from V and 6 bases from J, the gap between germline ends came to 12 bases.

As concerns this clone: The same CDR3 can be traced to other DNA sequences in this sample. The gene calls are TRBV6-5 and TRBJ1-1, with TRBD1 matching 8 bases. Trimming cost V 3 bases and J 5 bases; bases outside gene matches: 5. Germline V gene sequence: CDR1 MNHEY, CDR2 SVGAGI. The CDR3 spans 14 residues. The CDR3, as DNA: TGTGCCAGCAGTTATGGACAGGGCGGGACTGAAGCTTTCTTT. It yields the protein CASSYGQGGTEAFF.

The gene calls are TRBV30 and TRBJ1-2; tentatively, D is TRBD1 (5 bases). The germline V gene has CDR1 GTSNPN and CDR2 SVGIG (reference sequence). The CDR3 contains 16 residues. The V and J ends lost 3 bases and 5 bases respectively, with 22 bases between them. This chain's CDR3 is CAWSGTGTGFWYGYTF. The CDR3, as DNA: TGTGCCTGGAGCGGAACGGGGACTGGGTTTTGGTATGGCTACACCTTC.

The CDR3, as DNA: TGCAGTGCATCGATCTACTACGAGCAGTACTTC. Its protein product is CSASIYYEQYF. The chain has TRBV20-1 and TRBJ2-7; no reliable D call. V lost 6 bases and J 3 bases, leaving 9 bases between the germline ends. Germline-derived CDR1 and CDR2 are DFQATT and SNEGSKA (reference sequence). The CDR3 is 11 residues long.

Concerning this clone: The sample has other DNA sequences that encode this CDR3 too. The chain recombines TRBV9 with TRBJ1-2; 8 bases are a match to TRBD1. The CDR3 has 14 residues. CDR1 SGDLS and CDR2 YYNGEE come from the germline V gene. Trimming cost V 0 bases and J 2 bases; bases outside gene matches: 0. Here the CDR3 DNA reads TGTGCCAGCAGCGTAGACAGGGGGAACTATGGCTACACCTTC. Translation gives CASSVDRGNYGYTF.

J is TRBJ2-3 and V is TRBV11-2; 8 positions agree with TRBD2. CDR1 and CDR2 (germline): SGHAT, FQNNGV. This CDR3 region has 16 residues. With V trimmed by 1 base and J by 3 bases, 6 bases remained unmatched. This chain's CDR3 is CASSLASGGRTDTQYF. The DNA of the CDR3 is TGTGCCAGCAGCTTAGCATCGGGGGGGCGGACAGATACGCAGTATTTT.